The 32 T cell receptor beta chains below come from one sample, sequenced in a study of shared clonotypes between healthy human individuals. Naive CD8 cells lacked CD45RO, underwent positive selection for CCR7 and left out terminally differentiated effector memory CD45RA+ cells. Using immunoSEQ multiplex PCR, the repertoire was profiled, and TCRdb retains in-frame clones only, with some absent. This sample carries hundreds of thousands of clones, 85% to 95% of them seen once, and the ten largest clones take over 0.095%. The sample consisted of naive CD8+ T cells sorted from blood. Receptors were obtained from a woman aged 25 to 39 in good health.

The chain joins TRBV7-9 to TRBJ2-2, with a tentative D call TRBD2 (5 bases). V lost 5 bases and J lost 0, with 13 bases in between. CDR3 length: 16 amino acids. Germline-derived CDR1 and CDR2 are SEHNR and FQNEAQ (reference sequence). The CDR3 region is CASSLSGYANTGELFF. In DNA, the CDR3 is TGTGCCAGCAGCCTAAGCGGATACGCGAACACCGGGGAGCTGTTTTTT.

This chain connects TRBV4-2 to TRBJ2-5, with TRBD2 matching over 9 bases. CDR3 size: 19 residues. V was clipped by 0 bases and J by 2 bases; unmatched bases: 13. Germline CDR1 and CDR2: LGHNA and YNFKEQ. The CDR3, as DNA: TGTGCCAGCAGCCAAGATCAGTACAACCCGACTAGCGGACAAGAGACCCAGTACTTC. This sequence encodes CASSQDQYNPTSGQETQYF.

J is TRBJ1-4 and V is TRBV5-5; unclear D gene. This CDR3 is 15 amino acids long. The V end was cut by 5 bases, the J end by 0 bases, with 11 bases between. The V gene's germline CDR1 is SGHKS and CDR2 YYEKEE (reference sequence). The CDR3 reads CASSRTAATNEKLFF. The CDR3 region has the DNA TGTGCCAGCAGTCGAACAGCTGCAACTAATGAAAAACTGTTTTTT.

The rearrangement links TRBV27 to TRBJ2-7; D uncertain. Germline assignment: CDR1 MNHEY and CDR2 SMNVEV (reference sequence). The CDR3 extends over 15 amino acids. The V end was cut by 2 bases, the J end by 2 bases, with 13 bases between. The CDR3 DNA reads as TGTGCCAGCAGTTTAAGTTTTCAAGGCACCTACGAGCAGTACTTC. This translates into CASSLSFQGTYEQYF.

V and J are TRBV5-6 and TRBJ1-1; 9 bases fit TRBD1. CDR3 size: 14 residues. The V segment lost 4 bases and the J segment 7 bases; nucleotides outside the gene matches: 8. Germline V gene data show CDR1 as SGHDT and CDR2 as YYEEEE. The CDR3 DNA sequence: TGTGCCAGCAGCGGAGGGACAGGGAGAGTTGAAGCTTTCTTT. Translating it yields CASSGGTGRVEAFF.

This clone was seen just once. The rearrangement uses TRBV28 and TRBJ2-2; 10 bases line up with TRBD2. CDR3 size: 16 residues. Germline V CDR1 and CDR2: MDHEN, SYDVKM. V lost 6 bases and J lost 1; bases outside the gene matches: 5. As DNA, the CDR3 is TGTGCCAGCAGCCCCTGGACTAGCGGGAACACCGGGGAGCTGTTTTTT. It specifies CASSPWTSGNTGELFF.

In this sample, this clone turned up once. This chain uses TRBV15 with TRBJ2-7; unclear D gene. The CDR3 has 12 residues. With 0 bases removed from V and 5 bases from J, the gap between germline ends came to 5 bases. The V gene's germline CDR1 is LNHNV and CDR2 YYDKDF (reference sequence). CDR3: CATSREHDEQYF. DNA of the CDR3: TGTGCCACCAGCAGAGAACATGACGAGCAGTACTTC.

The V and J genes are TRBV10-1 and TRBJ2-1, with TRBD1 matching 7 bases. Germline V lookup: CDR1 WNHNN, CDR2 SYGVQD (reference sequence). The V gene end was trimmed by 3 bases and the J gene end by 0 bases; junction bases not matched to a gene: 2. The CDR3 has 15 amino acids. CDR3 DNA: TGCGCCAGCAGTGACGCAGGGGGCTCCTACAATGAGCAGTTCTTC. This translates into CASSDAGGSYNEQFF.

The chain's CDR3 is CASSFTGVLAGELFF. The CDR3 coding sequence is TGTGCCAGCAGTTTTACAGGCGTGTTGGCCGGGGAGCTGTTTTTT. J is TRBJ2-2 and V is TRBV27; a weak D match, TRBD1 (5 bases). The CDR3 is made up of 15 amino acids. Trimming took off 3 bases at V and 6 bases at J, with 14 bases between the two ends. The germline V gene has CDR1 MNHEY and CDR2 SMNVEV (reference sequence).

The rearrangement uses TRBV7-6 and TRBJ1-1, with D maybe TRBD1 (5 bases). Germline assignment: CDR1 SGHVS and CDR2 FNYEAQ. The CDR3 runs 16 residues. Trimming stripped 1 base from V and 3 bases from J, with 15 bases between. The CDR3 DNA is TGTGCCAGCAGCTTAGGGGGGTATGGGGTGCACACTGAAGCTTTCTTT. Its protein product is CASSLGGYGVHTEAFF.

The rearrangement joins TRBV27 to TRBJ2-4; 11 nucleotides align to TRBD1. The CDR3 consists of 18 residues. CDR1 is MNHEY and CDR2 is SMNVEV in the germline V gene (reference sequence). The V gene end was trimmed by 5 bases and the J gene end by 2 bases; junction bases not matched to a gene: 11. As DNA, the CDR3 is TGTGCCAGCAGTGGATGGGGGGGGACAGGGGGAACCAAAAACATTCAGTACTTC. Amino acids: CASSGWGGTGGTKNIQYF.

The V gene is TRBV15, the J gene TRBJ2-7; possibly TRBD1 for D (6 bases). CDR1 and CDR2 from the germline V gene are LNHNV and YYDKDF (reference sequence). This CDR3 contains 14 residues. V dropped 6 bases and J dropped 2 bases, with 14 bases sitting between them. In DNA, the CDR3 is TGTGCCACCAGTGCAGGGGACCCTCCCTACGAGCAGTACTTC. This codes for CATSAGDPPYEQYF.

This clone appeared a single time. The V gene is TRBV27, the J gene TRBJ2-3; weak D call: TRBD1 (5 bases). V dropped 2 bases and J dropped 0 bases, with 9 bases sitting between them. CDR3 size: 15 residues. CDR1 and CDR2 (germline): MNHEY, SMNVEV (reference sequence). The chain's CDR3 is CASSLSRASTDTQYF. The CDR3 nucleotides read TGTGCCAGCAGTTTAAGCAGGGCGAGCACAGATACGCAGTATTTT.

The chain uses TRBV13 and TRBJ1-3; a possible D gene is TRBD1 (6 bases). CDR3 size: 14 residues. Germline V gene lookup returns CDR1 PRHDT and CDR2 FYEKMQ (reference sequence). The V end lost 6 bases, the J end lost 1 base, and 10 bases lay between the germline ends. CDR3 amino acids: CASRTQGSGNTIYF. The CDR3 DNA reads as TGTGCCAGCAGGACACAGGGTTCTGGAAACACCATATATTTT.

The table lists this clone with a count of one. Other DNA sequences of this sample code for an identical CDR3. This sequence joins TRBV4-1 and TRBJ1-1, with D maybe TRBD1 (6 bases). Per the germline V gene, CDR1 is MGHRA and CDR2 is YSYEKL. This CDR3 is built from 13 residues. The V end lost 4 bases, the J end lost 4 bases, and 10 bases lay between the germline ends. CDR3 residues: CASSPQGGTEAFF. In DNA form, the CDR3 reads TGCGCCAGCAGCCCTCAAGGGGGCACTGAAGCTTTCTTT.

This CDR3 is CASSITGQYNEQFF. The CDR3 nucleotides are TGTGCCAGTAGTATTACGGGACAGTACAATGAGCAGTTCTTC. The rearrangement links TRBV19 to TRBJ2-1, with 7 bases matching TRBD1. The CDR3 totals 14 residues. Germline V CDR1 and CDR2: LNHDA, SQIVND (reference sequence). The ends lost 3 bases at V and 4 bases at J; junction bases unmatched: 3.

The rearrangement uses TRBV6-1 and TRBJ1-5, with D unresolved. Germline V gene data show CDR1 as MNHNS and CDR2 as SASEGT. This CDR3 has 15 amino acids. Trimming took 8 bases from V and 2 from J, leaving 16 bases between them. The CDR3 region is CASFIGFVGNQPQHF. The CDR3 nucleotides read TGTGCCAGCTTTATAGGTTTTGTCGGCAATCAGCCCCAGCATTTT.

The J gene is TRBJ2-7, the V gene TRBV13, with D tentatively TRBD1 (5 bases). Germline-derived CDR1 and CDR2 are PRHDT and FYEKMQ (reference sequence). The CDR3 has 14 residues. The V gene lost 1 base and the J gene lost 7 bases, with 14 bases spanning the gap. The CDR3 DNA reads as TGTGCCAGCAGCTTAGCAGGGCCCCGTCGTGAGCAGTACTTC. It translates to CASSLAGPRREQYF.

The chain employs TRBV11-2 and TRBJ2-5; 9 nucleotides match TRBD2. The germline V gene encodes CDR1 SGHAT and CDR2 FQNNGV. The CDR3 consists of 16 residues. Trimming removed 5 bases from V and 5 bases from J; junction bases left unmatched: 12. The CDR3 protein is CASSRTSDPTFETQYF. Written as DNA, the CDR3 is TGTGCCAGCAGCCGGACTAGCGACCCGACCTTTGAGACCCAGTACTTC.

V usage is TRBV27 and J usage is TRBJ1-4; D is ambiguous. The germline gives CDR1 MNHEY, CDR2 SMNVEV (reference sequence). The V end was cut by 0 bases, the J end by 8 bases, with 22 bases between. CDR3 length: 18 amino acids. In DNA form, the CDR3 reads TGTGCCAGCAGTTTATCGATAATGGTGGCCCTTAATGACGAAAAACTGTTTTTT. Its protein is CASSLSIMVALNDEKLFF.

For the CDR3, the DNA is TGTGCCAGCAGCCCCTTTCAGGGTGGTACAAGCACAGATACGCAGTATTTT. Its translation is CASSPFQGGTSTDTQYF. The chain combines TRBV9 with TRBJ2-3; possibly TRBD1 for D (5 bases). Germline assignment: CDR1 SGDLS and CDR2 YYNGEE. The V and J ends lost 4 bases and 0 bases respectively, with 18 bases between them. This CDR3 comprises 17 residues.

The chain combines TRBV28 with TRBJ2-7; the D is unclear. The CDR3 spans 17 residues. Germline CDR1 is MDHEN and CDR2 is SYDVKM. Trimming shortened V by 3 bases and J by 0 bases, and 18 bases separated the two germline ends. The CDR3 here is CASSLTTVTVSSYEQYF. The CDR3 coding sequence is TGTGCCAGCAGTTTGACCACTGTAACGGTGAGCTCCTACGAGCAGTACTTC.

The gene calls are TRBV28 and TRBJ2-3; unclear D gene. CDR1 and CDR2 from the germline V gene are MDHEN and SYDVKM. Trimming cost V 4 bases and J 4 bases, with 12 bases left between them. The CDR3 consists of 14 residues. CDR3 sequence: CASSSISLSDTQYF. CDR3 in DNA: TGTGCCAGCAGTTCTATCTCCCTCTCAGATACGCAGTATTTT.

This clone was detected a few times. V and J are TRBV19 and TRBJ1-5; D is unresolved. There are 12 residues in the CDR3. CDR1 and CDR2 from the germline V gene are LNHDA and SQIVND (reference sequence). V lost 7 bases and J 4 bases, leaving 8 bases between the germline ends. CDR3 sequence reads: CASKTWNQPQHF. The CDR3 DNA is TGTGCCAGTAAAACCTGGAATCAGCCCCAGCATTTT.

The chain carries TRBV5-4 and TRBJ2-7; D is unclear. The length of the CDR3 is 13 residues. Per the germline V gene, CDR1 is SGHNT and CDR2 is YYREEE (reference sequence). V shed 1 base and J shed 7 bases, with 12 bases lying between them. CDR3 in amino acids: CASSLSPTYEQYF. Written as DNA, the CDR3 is TGTGCCAGCAGCTTGTCCCCCACGTATGAGCAGTACTTC.

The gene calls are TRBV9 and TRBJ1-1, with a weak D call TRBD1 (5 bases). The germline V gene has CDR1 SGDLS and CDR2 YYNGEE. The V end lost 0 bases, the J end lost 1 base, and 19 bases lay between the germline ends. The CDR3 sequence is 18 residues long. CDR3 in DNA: TGTGCCAGCAGCGTAGCTGGGGCCAGAACAGACCCGAACACTGAAGCTTTCTTT. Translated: CASSVAGARTDPNTEAFF. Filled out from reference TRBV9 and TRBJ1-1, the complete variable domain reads DSGVTQTPKHLITATGQRVTLRCSPRSGDLSVYWYQQSLDQGLQFLIQYYNGEERAKGNILERFSAQQFPDLHSELNLSSLELGDSALYFCASSVAGARTDPNTEAFFGQGTRLTVV.

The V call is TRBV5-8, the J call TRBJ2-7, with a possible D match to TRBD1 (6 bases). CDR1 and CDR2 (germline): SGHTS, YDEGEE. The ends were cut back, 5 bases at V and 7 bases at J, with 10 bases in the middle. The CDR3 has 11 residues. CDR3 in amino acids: CASRQGWEQYF. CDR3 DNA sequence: TGTGCCAGCAGACAGGGTTGGGAGCAGTACTTC.

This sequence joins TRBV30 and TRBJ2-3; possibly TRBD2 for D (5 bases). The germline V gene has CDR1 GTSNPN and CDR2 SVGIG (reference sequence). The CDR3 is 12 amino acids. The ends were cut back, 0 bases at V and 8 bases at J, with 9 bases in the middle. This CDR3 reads CAWSVAAGTQYF. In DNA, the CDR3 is TGTGCCTGGAGTGTAGCTGCGGGTACGCAGTATTTT.

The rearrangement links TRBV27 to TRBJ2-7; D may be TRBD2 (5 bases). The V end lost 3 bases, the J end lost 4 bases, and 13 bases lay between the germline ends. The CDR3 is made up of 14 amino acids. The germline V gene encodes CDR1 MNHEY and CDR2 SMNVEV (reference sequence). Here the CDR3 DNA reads TGTGCCAGCAGTTTTGTGGGAGCTGAGTACGAGCAGTACTTC. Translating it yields CASSFVGAEYEQYF.

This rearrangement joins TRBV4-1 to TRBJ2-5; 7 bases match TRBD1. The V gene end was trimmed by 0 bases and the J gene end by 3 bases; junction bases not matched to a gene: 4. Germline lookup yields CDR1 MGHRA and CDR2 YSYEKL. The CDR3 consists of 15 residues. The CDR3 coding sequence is TGCGCCAGCAGCCAAGATGACGGGACAGAAGAGACCCAGTACTTC. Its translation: CASSQDDGTEETQYF.

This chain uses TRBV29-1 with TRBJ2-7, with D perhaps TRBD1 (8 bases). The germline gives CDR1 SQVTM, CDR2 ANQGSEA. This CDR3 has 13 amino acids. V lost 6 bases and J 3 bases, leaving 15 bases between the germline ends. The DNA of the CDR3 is TGCAGCGTGGCACAGGGGGAGGGCTACGAGCAGTACTTC. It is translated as CSVAQGEGYEQYF.

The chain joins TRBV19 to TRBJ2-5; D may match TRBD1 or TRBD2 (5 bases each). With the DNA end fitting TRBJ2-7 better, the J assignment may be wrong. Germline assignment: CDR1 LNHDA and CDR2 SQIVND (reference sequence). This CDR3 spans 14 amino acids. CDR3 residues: CASGDRDHSYEQYF. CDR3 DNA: TGTGCCAGTGGGGACCGGGATCATTCCTACGAGCAGTACTTC.